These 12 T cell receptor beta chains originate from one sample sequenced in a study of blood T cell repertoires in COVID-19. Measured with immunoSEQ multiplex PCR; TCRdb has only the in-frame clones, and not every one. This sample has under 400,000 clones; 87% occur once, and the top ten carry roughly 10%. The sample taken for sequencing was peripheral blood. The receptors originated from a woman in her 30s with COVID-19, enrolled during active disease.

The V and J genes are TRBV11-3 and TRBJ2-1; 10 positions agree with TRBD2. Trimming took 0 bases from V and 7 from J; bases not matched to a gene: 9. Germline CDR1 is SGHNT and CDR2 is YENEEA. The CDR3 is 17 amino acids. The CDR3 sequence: CASSLDVGLAGVNEQFF. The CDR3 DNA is TGTGCCAGCAGCTTAGATGTCGGCCTAGCGGGAGTTAATGAGCAGTTCTTC.

The CDR3 sequence: CASLAGGPYNEQFF. In DNA, the CDR3 is TGTGCCAGCTTAGCGGGAGGACCCTACAATGAGCAGTTCTTC. The chain joins TRBV5-6 to TRBJ2-1, with TRBD2 identical over 10 bases. J lost 2 bases, V lost 7 bases, and 3 bases had no gene match. The length of the CDR3 is 14 residues. Germline V CDR1 and CDR2: SGHDT, YYEEEE.

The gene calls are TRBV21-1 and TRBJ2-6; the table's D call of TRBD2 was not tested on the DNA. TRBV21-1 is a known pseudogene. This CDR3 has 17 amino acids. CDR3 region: CASSSRLAGPGANVLTF. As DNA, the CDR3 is TGTGCCAGCAGCTCAAGACTAGCCGGCCCTGGGGCCAACGTCCTGACTTTC.

CDR3 region: CASSPDRSPIYGYTF. The CDR3 DNA reads TGTGCCAGCAGTCCGGACAGGTCGCCAATCTATGGCTACACCTTC. This rearrangement joins TRBV6-5 to TRBJ1-2, with TRBD1 matching 7 bases. With V trimmed by 5 bases and J by 4 bases, 10 bases remained unmatched. The CDR3 is made up of 15 amino acids. The germline V gene encodes CDR1 MNHEY and CDR2 SVGAGI.

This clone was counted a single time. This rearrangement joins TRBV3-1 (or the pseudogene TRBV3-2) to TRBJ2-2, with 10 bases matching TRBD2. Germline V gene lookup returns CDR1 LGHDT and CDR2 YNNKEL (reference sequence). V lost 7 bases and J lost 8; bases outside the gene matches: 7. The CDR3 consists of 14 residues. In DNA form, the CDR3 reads TGTGCCAGCAATTCACTAGCGGGATGGGGGGAGCTGTTTTTT. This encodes CASNSLAGWGELFF.

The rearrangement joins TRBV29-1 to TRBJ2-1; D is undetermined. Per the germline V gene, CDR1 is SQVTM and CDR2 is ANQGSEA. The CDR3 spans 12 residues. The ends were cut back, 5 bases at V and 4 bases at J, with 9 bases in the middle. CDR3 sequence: CSVLSSYNEQFF. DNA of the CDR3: TGCAGCGTTTTATCCTCTTACAATGAGCAGTTCTTC.

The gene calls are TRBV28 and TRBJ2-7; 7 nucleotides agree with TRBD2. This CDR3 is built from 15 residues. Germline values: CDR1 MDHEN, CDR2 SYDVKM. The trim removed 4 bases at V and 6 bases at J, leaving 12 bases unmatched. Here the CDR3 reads CASSSSGAHLSEQYF. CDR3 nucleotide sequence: TGTGCCAGCAGTTCGAGCGGGGCCCACCTCTCCGAGCAGTACTTC.

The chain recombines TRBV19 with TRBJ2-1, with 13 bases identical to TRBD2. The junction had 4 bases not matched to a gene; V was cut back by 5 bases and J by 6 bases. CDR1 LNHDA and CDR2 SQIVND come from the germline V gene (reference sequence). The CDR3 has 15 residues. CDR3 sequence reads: CASSPWTSGSNEQFF. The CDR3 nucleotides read TGTGCCAGTAGTCCTTGGACTAGCGGGAGCAATGAGCAGTTCTTC. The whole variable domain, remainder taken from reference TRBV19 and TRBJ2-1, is DGGITQSPKYLFRKEGQNVTLSCEQNLNHDAMYWYRQDPGQGLRLIYYSQIVNDFQKGDIAEGYSVSREKKESFPLTVTSAQKNPTAFYLCASSPWTSGSNEQFFGPGTRLTVL.

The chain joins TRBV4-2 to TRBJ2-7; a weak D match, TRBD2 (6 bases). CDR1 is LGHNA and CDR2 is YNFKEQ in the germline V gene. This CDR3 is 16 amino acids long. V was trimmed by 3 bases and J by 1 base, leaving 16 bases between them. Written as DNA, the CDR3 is TGTGCCAGCAGCCATCTCTCGCGGGCGGGGTCCTACGAGCAGTACTTC. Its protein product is CASSHLSRAGSYEQYF.

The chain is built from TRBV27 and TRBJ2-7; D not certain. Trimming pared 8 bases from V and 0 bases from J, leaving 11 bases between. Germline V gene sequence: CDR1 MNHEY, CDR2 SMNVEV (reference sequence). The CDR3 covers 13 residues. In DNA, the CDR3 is TGTGCCAGCGGAATTCGGAGCTCCTACGAGCAGTACTTC. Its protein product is CASGIRSSYEQYF.

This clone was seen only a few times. The CDR3 nucleotides read TGTGCCATCAGTGAGCCGAGACTAGCGGGAGGCGAAGTAGCAGATACGCAGTATTTT. Protein: CAISEPRLAGGEVADTQYF. V gene TRBV10-3 combines with J gene TRBJ2-3, with 13 bases that match TRBD2. There are 19 residues in the CDR3. The V and J ends lost 2 bases and 4 bases, in that order; junction bases with no gene match: 12. From germline, CDR1 is ENHRY and CDR2 SYGVKD.

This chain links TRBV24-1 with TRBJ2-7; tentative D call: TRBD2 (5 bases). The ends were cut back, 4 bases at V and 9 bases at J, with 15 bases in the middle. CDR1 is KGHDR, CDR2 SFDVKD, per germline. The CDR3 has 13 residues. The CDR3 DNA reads TGTGCCACCAGTGAAACAACTGGACTGGGGCAGTACTTC. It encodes CATSETTGLGQYF.